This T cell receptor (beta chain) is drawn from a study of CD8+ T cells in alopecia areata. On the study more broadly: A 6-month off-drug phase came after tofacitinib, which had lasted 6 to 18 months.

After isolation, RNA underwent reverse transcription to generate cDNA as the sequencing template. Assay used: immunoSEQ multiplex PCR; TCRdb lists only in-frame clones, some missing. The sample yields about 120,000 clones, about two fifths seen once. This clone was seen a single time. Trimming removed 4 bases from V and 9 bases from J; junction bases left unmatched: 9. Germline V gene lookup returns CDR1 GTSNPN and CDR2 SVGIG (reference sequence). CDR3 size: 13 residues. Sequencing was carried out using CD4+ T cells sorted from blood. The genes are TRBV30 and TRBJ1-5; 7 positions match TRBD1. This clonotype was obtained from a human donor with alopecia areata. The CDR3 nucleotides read TGTGCCTGGACTCCCCCAGGGGGAGTGCCCCAGCATTTT. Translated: CAWTPPGGVPQHF.